The 10 T cell receptor beta chains below come from one sample, sequenced in a study of T cell changes during pregnancy in multiple sclerosis. The assay was immunoSEQ multiplex PCR, and TCRdb's table has in-frame clones only and misses some. This table has about 34,000 clones, around 90% appearing once. The sequencing used CD8+ T cells from peripheral blood mononuclear cells, collected in the third trimester of pregnancy. The receptors originated from a female donor with multiple sclerosis, enrolled in a pregnancy study.

The rearrangement joins TRBV27 to TRBJ2-7, with TRBD2 matching over 13 bases. CDR1 is MNHEY and CDR2 is SMNVEV in the germline V gene (reference sequence). Trimming removed 3 bases from V and 3 bases from J; junction bases left unmatched: 2. CDR3 length equals 15 residues. The CDR3 protein is CASSFGTSGIYEQYF. In nucleotides, the CDR3 is TGTGCCAGCAGTTTTGGGACTAGCGGGATCTACGAGCAGTACTTC.

V usage is TRBV9 and J usage is TRBJ1-2; D is undetermined. The CDR3 length is 10 residues. Germline V gene data show CDR1 as SGDLS and CDR2 as YYNGEE. The ends were cut back, 3 bases at V and 13 bases at J, with 10 bases in the middle. The CDR3 here is CASSADEGTF. CDR3 in DNA: TGTGCCAGCAGCGCAGACGAGGGCACCTTC.

V usage is TRBV2 and J usage is TRBJ2-7; D possibly corresponds to TRBD2 (6 bases). V lost 4 bases to trimming and J lost 0 bases, with 7 bases between them. There are 13 residues in the CDR3. Germline values: CDR1 SNHLY, CDR2 FYNNEI. This CDR3 is CASSGGVSYEQYF. CDR3 coding DNA: TGTGCCAGCAGTGGGGGGGTCTCCTACGAGCAGTACTTC.

This CDR3 is CASSQDRGQSYEQYF. CDR3 coding DNA: TGCGCCAGCAGCCAAGATCGCGGTCAGTCCTACGAGCAGTACTTC. This chain links TRBV4-3 with TRBJ2-7; D is undetermined. The CDR3 has 15 amino acids. The V gene's germline CDR1 is LGHNA and CDR2 YSLEER. V was pared by 0 bases and J by 1 base, with 10 bases between.

The rearrangement uses TRBV21-1 and TRBJ1-1; the table's D call, TRBD1, was not checked against the DNA. TRBV21-1 is a pseudogene segment. CDR3 size: 15 residues. This CDR3 reads CASSNRDRGKTEAFF. CDR3 bases: TGTGCCAGCAGCAACCGGGACAGGGGAAAGACTGAAGCTTTCTTT.

The V gene is TRBV25-1, the J gene TRBJ2-3, with D perhaps matching TRBD2 (5 bases). Germline assignment: CDR1 MGHDK and CDR2 SYGVNS. This CDR3 spans 16 amino acids. The V and J ends lost 2 bases and 8 bases respectively, with 20 bases between them. DNA for the CDR3: TGTGCCAGCAGTGAAGGAGCTATGGGGTGGAGGAGTACGCAGTATTTT. It codes for CASSEGAMGWRSTQYF.

The CDR3 protein is CASSLSGEGNTEAFF. The CDR3 DNA reads TGTGCCAGCAGTTTATCCGGGGAGGGGAACACTGAAGCTTTCTTT. The V gene is TRBV27, the J gene TRBJ1-1; D remains unclear. Trimming took 0 bases from V and 1 from J, leaving 9 bases between them. The CDR3 covers 15 residues. CDR1 and CDR2 from the germline V gene are MNHEY and SMNVEV (reference sequence).

The V gene is TRBV27, the J gene TRBJ2-1; perhaps TRBD2 as D (6 bases). V lost 8 bases, J lost 4 bases, and 12 bases lay in between. The germline CDR1 and CDR2 sequences are MNHEY and SMNVEV (reference sequence). The CDR3 consists of 13 residues. CDR3 protein: CASAWGDYNEQFF. CDR3 in DNA: TGTGCCAGCGCTTGGGGGGATTACAATGAGCAGTTCTTC.

The V call is TRBV5-6, the J call TRBJ1-4; D is unresolved. In germline, CDR1 is SGHDT, CDR2 YYEEEE. V lost 4 bases, J lost 12 bases, and 22 bases lay in between. The CDR3 is 15 amino acids. For the CDR3, the DNA is TGTGCCAGCAGCCTACAATTGGACGGTTTGGGAGAACTGTTTTTT. Amino acids: CASSLQLDGLGELFF.

Judged by abundance, this clone is medium-sized. This chain joins TRBV5-5 and TRBJ2-2; 11 nucleotides align to TRBD2. This CDR3 is 19 amino acids long. Germline V gene data show CDR1 as SGHKS and CDR2 as YYEKEE (reference sequence). V lost 0 bases to trimming and J lost 7 bases; unmatched junction nucleotides: 14. In DNA form, the CDR3 reads TGTGCCAGCAGCTTGGATATTAGGCTAGCGGGGGGAACTGGCGGGGAGCTGTTTTTT. Amino acid sequence: CASSLDIRLAGGTGGELFF.